This TCR beta chain comes out of a study of shared clonotypes between healthy human individuals. Study background: Researchers drew samples from two women and a few men aged 18 to 49. Study-level findings and limits: Naive subsets generally had larger estimated richness than memory subsets. Few donors restricted represented genetic and exposure-history diversity.

As concerns this clone: As yet, its antigen is unknown.

The deep-level immunoSEQ assay was used. Libraries were prepared by immunoSEQ multiplex PCR; TCRdb keeps only in-frame clonotypes and omits some of them. The sample consists of about 2.4 million clones, approximately 93% of them appearing once. There are 15 residues in the CDR3. The V gene lost 1 base and the J gene lost 9 bases, with 17 bases spanning the gap. CDR1 and CDR2 (germline): SGHRS, YFSETQ. This TCR was recovered from a man aged 18 to 29 in good health. Some clones in this sample may be carry-over from other donors' samples. The specimen sequenced was naive CD4+ T cells from PBMCs. This sample's subset: CD45RA+ positively selected. The V and J genes are TRBV5-1 and TRBJ2-1; D perhaps matches TRBD2 (6 bases). This chain's CDR3 is CASSLPPGRDVEQFF. CDR3 DNA: TGCGCCAGCAGCTTGCCCCCCGGGCGGGATGTTGAGCAGTTCTTC.